The clone carrying this TCR beta chain was detected many times. The record originates from a study of T-cell reconstitution after alpha-beta-depleted transplantation in children. V gave up 5 bases and J gave up 0 bases, with 13 bases separating them. The CDR3 runs 16 residues. Germline CDR1 SGHTA, CDR2 FQGTGA. Preparing the TCRbeta library involved the use of unique molecular identifiers. TCRdb re-called the PCR reads through MiXCR, storing one row per CDR3 protein. The sample gives approximately 190,000 distinct CDR3 sequences, approximately 6.8% of which show up once; roughly 4.8% is in the top ten.

The starting material was PBMCs, obtained before TCRalphabeta/CD19-depleted stem cell transplant. V usage is TRBV7-3 and J usage is TRBJ1-4, with D possibly TRBD1 on 5 matching bases. The sequence derives from a girl under three years old with combined immunodeficiency, due to receive a stem cell transplant. The CDR3 region has the DNA TGTGCCAGCAGCCCTGACAGCTATGCAACTAATGAAAAACTGTTTTTT. Its translation is CASSPDSYATNEKLFF.